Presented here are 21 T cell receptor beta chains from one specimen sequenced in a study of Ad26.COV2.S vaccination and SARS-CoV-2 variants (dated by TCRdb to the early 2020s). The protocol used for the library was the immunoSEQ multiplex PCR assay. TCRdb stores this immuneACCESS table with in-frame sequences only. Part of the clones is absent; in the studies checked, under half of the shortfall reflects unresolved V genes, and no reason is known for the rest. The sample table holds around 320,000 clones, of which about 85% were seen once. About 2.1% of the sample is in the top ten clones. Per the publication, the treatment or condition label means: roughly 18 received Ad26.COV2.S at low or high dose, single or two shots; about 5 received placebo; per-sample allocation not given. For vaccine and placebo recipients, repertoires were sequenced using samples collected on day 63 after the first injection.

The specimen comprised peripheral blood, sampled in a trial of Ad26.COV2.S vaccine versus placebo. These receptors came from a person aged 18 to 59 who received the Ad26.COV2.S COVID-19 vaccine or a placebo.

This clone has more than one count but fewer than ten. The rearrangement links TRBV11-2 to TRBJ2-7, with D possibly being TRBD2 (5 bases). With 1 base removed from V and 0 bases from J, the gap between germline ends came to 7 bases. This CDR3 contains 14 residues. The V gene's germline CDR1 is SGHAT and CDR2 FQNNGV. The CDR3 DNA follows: TGTGCCAGCAGCTTAGCGGGGAGCTCCTACGAGCAGTACTTC. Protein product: CASSLAGSSYEQYF.

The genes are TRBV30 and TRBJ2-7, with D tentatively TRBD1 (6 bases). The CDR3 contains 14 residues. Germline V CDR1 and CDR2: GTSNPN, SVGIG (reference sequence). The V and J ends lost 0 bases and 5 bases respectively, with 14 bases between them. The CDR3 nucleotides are TGTGCCTGGAGTGTTGGGGGCCCAAGGCACGAGCAGTACTTC. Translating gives CAWSVGGPRHEQYF.

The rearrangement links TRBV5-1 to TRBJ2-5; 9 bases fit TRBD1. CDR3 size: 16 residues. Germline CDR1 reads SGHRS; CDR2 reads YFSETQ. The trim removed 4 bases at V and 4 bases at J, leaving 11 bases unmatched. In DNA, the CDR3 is TGCGCCAGCAGCCTCGGGACAGGGATGGGAGTAGAGACCCAGTACTTC. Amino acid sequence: CASSLGTGMGVETQYF.

The CDR3 DNA reads TGTGCCAGCAGCGATACTAAAACTAGCGGGGGGAACACCGGGGAGCTGTTTTTT. It yields the protein CASSDTKTSGGNTGELFF. This sequence joins TRBV7-8 and TRBJ2-2; TRBD2 agrees at 11 bases. This CDR3 region has 18 residues. Unmatched junction bases numbered 9, after V lost 5 bases and J lost 1 base. The germline CDR1 and CDR2 sequences are SGHVS and FQNEAQ. The full variable domain, in which reference TRBV7-8 and TRBJ2-2 provide the parts outside the CDR3, is GAGVSQSPRYKVAKRGQDVALRCDPISGHVSLFWYQQALGQGPEFLTYFQNEAQLDKSGLPSDRFFAERPEGSVSTLKIQRTQQEDSAVYLCASSDTKTSGGNTGELFFGEGSRLTVL.

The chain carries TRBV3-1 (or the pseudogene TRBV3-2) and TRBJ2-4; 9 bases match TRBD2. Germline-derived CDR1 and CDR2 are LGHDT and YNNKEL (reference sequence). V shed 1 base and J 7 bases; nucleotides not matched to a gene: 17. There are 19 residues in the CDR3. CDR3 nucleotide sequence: TGTGCCAGCAGCCAAGTAACAAGCGGGGGGCCTGCCCTAGGGAACATTCAGTACTTC. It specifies CASSQVTSGGPALGNIQYF.

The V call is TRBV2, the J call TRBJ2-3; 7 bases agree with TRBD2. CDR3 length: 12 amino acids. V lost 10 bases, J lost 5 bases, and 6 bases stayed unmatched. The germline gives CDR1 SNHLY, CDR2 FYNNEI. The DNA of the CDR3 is TGTGCCACCCCGCTAGCGGAAGATACGCAGTATTTT. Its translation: CATPLAEDTQYF.

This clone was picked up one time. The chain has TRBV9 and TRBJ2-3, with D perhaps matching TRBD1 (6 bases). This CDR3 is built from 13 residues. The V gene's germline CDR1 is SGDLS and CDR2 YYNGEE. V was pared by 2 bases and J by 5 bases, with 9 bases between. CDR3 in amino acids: CASSVETGDTQYF. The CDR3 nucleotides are TGTGCCAGCAGCGTCGAGACAGGAGATACGCAGTATTTT.

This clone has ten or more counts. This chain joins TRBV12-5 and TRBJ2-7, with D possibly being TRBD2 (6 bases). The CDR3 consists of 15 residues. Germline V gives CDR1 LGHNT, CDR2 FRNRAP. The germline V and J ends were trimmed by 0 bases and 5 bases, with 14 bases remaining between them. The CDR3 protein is CASGLVAGDLDEQYF. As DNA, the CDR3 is TGTGCTAGTGGTTTGGTAGCGGGCGACCTGGACGAGCAGTACTTC.

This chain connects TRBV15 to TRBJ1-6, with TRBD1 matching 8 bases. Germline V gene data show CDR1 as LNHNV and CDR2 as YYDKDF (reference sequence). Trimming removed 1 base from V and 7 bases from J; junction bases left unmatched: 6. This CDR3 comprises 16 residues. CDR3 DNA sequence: TGTGCCACCAGCAGAGGAGGGCAGGGGGCCAATTCACCCCTCCACTTT. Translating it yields CATSRGGQGANSPLHF.

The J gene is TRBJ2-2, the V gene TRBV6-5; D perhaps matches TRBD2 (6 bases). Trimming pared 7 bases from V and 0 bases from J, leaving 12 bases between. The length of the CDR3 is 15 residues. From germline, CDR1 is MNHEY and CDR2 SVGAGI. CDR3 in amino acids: CASKRGSSNTGELFF. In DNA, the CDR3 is TGTGCCAGCAAACGGGGGTCCTCGAACACCGGGGAGCTGTTTTTT.

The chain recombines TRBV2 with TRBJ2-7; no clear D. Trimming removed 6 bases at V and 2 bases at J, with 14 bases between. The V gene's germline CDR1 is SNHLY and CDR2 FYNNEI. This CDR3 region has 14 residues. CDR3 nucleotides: TGTGCCAGCAGGACTGGCAGGTTGACCTACGAGCAGTACTTC. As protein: CASRTGRLTYEQYF.

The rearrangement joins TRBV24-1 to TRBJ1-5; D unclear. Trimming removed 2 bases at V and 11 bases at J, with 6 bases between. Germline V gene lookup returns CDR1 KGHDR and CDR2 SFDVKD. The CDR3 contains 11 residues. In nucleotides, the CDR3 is TGTGCCACCAGTGATTCTCTGGCCCAGCATTTT. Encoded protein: CATSDSLAQHF.

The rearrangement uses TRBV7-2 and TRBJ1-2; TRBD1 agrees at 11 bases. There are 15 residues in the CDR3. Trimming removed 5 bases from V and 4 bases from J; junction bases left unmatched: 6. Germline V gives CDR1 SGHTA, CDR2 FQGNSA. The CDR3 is CASSPRTGGGYGYTF. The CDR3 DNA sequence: TGTGCCAGCAGCCCACGGACAGGGGGCGGCTATGGCTACACCTTC.

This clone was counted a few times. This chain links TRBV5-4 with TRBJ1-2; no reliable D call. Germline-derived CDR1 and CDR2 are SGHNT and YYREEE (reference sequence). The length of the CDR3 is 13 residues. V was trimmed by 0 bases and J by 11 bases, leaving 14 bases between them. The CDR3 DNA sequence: TGTGCCAGCAGCTTGGACGGACCCCGAAGATACACCTTC. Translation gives CASSLDGPRRYTF.

The CDR3 DNA follows: TGTGCCAGCAGTTTATCCGGGACTGTAAGGGGCTACACCTTC. Protein sequence: CASSLSGTVRGYTF. The gene calls are TRBV28 and TRBJ1-2, with D possibly matching TRBD1 (5 bases). Looked up from germline, CDR1 is MDHEN and CDR2 is SYDVKM. V gave up 1 base and J gave up 8 bases, with 14 bases separating them. The CDR3 loop spans 14 amino acids.

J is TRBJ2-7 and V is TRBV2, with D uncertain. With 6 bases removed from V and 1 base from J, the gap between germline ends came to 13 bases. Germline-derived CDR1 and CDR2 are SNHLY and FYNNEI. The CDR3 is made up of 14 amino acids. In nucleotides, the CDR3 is TGTGCCAGCAGACAAGTTTTTGCTTCCTACGAGCAGTACTTC. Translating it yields CASRQVFASYEQYF.

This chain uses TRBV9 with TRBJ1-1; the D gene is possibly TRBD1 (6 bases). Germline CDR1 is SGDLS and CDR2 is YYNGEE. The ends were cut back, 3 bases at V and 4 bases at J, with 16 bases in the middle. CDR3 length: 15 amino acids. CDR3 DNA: TGTGCCAGCAGCGGGGTGTCAGGGGTTGGCACTGAAGCTTTCTTT. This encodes CASSGVSGVGTEAFF.

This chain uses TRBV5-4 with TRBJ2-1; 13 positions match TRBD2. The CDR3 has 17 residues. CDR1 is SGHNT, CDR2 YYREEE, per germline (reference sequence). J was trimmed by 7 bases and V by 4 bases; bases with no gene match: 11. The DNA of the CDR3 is TGTGCCAGCAGCGCCACTAGCGGGGGGGCACCGGGGAATGAGCAGTTCTTC. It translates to CASSATSGGAPGNEQFF.

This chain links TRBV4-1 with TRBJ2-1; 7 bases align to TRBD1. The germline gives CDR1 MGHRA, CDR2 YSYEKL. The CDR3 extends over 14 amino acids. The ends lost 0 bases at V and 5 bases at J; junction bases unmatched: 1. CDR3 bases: TGCGCCAGCAGCCAAGATGACAGGGACAATGAGCAGTTCTTC. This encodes CASSQDDRDNEQFF.

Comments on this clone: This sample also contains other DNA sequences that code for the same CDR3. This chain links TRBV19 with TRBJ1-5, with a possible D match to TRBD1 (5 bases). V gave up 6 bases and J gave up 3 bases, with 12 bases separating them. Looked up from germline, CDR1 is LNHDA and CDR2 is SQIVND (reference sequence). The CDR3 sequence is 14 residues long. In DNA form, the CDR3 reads TGTGCCAGTAGAGGGGCAGGCTCCAATCAGCCCCAGCATTTT. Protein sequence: CASRGAGSNQPQHF.

The CDR3, as DNA: TGTGCCAGTAGTAAACGGGGTCGGCGAGAGACCCAGTACTTC. Encoded protein: CASSKRGRRETQYF. The genes are TRBV19 and TRBJ2-5; a weak D match, TRBD2 (5 bases). The CDR3 is 14 amino acids. CDR1 is LNHDA and CDR2 is SQIVND in the germline V gene (reference sequence). V was clipped by 4 bases and J by 4 bases, with 13 bases between them.